A single sample is the source of the 16 T cell receptor beta chains below, sequenced in a study of blood T cells in healthy people across ages. Primers used in a second PCR of roughly 7 to 11 cycles were a sample-barcoded 5' primer and a J-beta primer mix. TCRdb re-called the 5' RACE reads through MiXCR, storing one row per CDR3 protein. The repertoire includes approximately 900,000 distinct CDR3 sequences, 40% to 60% of them detected once, and about an eighth sits in the top ten. The sample taken for sequencing was blood. The receptors were gathered from a man younger than 40 in good health.

This clonotype was detected only a few times. V is TRBV3-1 and J is TRBJ1-2, with D possibly matching TRBD1 (5 bases). CDR1 and CDR2 from the germline V gene are LGHDT and YNNKEL (reference sequence). The CDR3 is made up of 15 amino acids. Deletions cut 1 base from V and 1 base from J, with 10 bases between. The CDR3 DNA reads as TGTGCCAGCAGCCAAGGGGACGGACTTAACTATGGCTACACCTTC. It is translated as CASSQGDGLNYGYTF.

This clonotype was observed once. This chain uses TRBV5-1 with TRBJ1-1, with 9 bases matching TRBD1. Unmatched junction bases numbered 13, after V lost 3 bases and J lost 4 bases. The length of the CDR3 is 17 residues. CDR1 and CDR2 (germline): SGHRS, YFSETQ. CDR3 sequence reads: CASSSRDREILATEAFF. In nucleotides, the CDR3 is TGCGCCAGCAGCTCCCGGGACAGGGAGATCCTGGCCACTGAAGCTTTCTTT.

This clonotype occurred many times. This CDR3 reads CASSPGTADDEQFF. The DNA for the CDR3 is TGCGCCAGCAGCCCGGGTACGGCGGATGATGAGCAGTTCTTC. The rearrangement links TRBV5-1 to TRBJ2-1; D gene ambiguous. Per the germline V gene, CDR1 is SGHRS and CDR2 is YFSETQ. This CDR3 region has 14 residues. Trimming took off 4 bases at V and 8 bases at J, with 16 bases between the two ends.

The chain links TRBV4-1 to TRBJ1-2; 8 bases map to TRBD1. The J segment lost 0 bases and the V segment lost 1 base, leaving 10 bases of the junction unmatched. Germline CDR1 MGHRA, CDR2 YSYEKL. The CDR3 totals 18 residues. DNA of the CDR3: TGCGCCAGCAGCCAAGGAAGACAGGGGATTAAAGCTAACTATGGCTACACCTTC. It codes for CASSQGRQGIKANYGYTF.

This clonotype appeared once. This rearrangement joins TRBV6-2 or TRBV6-3 to TRBJ2-7; the D is unclear. The CDR3 consists of 14 residues. CDR1 and CDR2 from the germline V gene are MNHEY and SVGEGT. V was trimmed by 8 bases and J by 3 bases, leaving 17 bases between them. Here the CDR3 reads CASLRNEVNYEQYF. The DNA for the CDR3 is TGTGCCAGCCTTCGGAACGAAGTAAACTACGAGCAGTACTTC.

Worth noting for this clonotype: A much bigger clone sits one base away, suggesting this may be a read error. V gene TRBV28 combines with J gene TRBJ2-7, with no clear D. The CDR3 runs 14 residues. Germline V CDR1 and CDR2: MDHEN, SYDVKM. For the CDR3, the DNA is TGTACCAGCAGTTTCGGCAGCAACCCCTACGAGCAGTACTTC. Encoded protein: CTSSFGSNPYEQYF.

The chain is built from TRBV29-1 and TRBJ2-1, with TRBD2 matching over 11 bases. Germline V gives CDR1 SQVTM, CDR2 ANQGSEA. The CDR3 is 11 amino acids. Trimming took 5 bases from V and 9 from J; bases not matched to a gene: 0. CDR3 sequence: CSVLAGGEQFF. The CDR3 DNA reads TGCAGCGTTCTAGCGGGGGGTGAGCAGTTCTTC.

This clonotype has just a few counts. The chain uses TRBV20-1 and TRBJ2-5; D possibly corresponds to TRBD1 (6 bases). The CDR3 contains 15 residues. Between the trimmed V and J ends, which lost 0 bases and 0 bases, there was a span of 11 bases. CDR1 is DFQATT and CDR2 is SNEGSKA in the germline V gene (reference sequence). DNA of the CDR3: TGCAGTGCTAGAGATTTTAGGACAGACCAAGAGACCCAGTACTTC. It specifies CSARDFRTDQETQYF.

This rearrangement joins TRBV5-1 to TRBJ2-3, with TRBD2 identical over 10 bases. From germline, CDR1 is SGHRS and CDR2 YFSETQ. The CDR3 is 17 amino acids. With 0 bases clipped from V and 2 bases from J, the junction kept 6 bases outside the gene matches. In DNA, the CDR3 is TGCGCCAGCAGCTTGGAGACTAGCGGGTCTTACACAGATACGCAGTATTTT. Encoded protein: CASSLETSGSYTDTQYF.

This clonotype showed up just a few times. This chain uses TRBV7-2 with TRBJ2-3, with D possibly TRBD2 on 6 matching bases. V was cut by 6 bases and J by 5 bases, with 9 bases left in between. Germline V gene lookup returns CDR1 SGHTA and CDR2 FQGNSA. This CDR3 is built from 12 residues. CDR3 nucleotide sequence: TGTGCCAGCAGAATGGGGGGAGATACGCAGTATTTT. Residues: CASRMGGDTQYF.

This chain uses TRBV30 with TRBJ1-2, with D possibly TRBD1 on 6 matching bases. The V gene lost 4 bases and the J gene lost 0 bases, with 15 bases spanning the gap. This CDR3 comprises 15 residues. The V gene's germline CDR1 is GTSNPN and CDR2 SVGIG (reference sequence). DNA of the CDR3: TGTGCCTGGAACAAAGGGGACATCGCTAACTATGGCTACACCTTC. Translation: CAWNKGDIANYGYTF.

This clonotype was seen more than once but under ten times. The chain joins TRBV4-2 to TRBJ1-2; 8 bases are a match to TRBD1. Germline V gene data show CDR1 as LGHNA and CDR2 as YNFKEQ. V was pared by 0 bases and J by 4 bases, with 10 bases of the junction left unmatched. The CDR3 sequence is 17 residues long. CDR3 residues: CASSQDDRGLTFYGYTF. The CDR3 DNA reads as TGTGCCAGCAGCCAAGATGACAGGGGCCTCACATTCTATGGCTACACCTTC.

The CDR3 spells CASSPCGGGFLDEQFF. CDR3 in DNA: TGTGCCAGCAGCCCTTGTGGGGGGGGCTTTTTGGATGAGCAGTTCTTC. V and J are TRBV12-1 and TRBJ2-1; the DNA was not used to check the table's D call, TRBD1. TRBV12-1 is listed as a pseudogene. CDR3 size: 16 residues.

This clonotype was counted many times. V and J are TRBV19 and TRBJ2-3; D gene unclear. V was cut by 8 bases and J by 6 bases, with 21 bases left in between. This CDR3 has 15 amino acids. The germline V gene has CDR1 LNHDA and CDR2 SQIVND (reference sequence). CDR3 DNA sequence: TGTGCCAGTTGCAGCCCTAAACACTCCAGGGATACGCAGTATTTT. Translation gives CASCSPKHSRDTQYF.

This clonotype was seen only a few times. The gene calls are TRBV28 and TRBJ1-6; 7 positions match TRBD1. With 10 bases clipped from V and 8 bases from J, the junction kept 11 bases outside the gene matches. CDR1 is MDHEN, CDR2 SYDVKM, per germline. The CDR3 totals 14 residues. The CDR3 here is CAIGAGTADSPLHF. CDR3 nucleotides: TGTGCCATCGGAGCCGGGACAGCAGATTCACCCCTCCACTTT. The complete variable domain, with remaining parts taken from reference TRBV28 and TRBJ1-6, reads DVKVTQSSRYLVKRTGEKVFLECVQDMDHENMFWYRQDPGLGLRLIYFSYDVKMKEKGDIPEGYSVSREKKERFSLILESASTNQTSMYLCAIGAGTADSPLHFGNGTRLTVT.

V is TRBV20-1 and J is TRBJ2-7, with 10 bases aligning to TRBD1. V lost 5 bases, J lost 5 bases, and 6 bases stayed unmatched. CDR3 size: 13 residues. Germline CDR1 and CDR2: DFQATT and SNEGSKA (reference sequence). The CDR3 region is CSALTGQGNEQYF. CDR3 nucleotides: TGCAGTGCTCTTACGGGACAGGGGAACGAGCAGTACTTC.